A selection of T cell receptor beta chains follows, all from one sample in a study of PD-1 blockade in mismatch repair-deficient tumors. Using immunoSEQ multiplex PCR, the repertoire was profiled, and TCRdb retains in-frame clones only, with some absent. The sample has roughly 110,000 clones, about three quarters seen once. Sequencing was performed on peripheral blood, taken 60 to 65 weeks after starting pembrolizumab. These receptors all stem from an adult with mismatch repair-deficient cancer. Each CDR3 is given with its conserved first and last residue. D genes are given only for firm matches. Rows give clone size only sometimes, using once, few, many, or a class for an expanded clone.

j_call | clone_size | v_call | d_call | cdr3_aa | cdr3_nt
TRBJ1-1 | NA | TRBV20-1 | NA | CSARQGAEAFF | TGCAGTGCTAGGCAGGGTGCTGAAGCTTTCTTT
TRBJ2-1 | NA | TRBV19 | TRBD2 | CATQRGGFNEQFF | TGTGCCACCCAGCGGGGGGGTTTCAATGAGCAGTTCTTC
TRBJ2-7 | NA | TRBV7-8 | TRBD2 | CASSLREGPYEQYF | TGTGCCAGCAGCTTGCGGGAGGGCCCCTACGAGCAGTACTTC
TRBJ2-2 | NA | TRBV18 | TRBD2 | CASSLRTSGTNTGELFF | TGTGCCAGCTCACTACGGACTAGCGGGACTAACACCGGGGAGCTGTTTTTT
TRBJ1-4 | NA | TRBV6-5 | NA | CASSYSVWGSNEKLFF | TGTGCCAGCAGTTATTCCGTCTGGGGCAGCAATGAAAAACTGTTTTTT
TRBJ2-1 | NA | TRBV27 | TRBD1 | CASSPQGAHNEQFF | TGTGCCAGCAGTCCGCAGGGGGCCCACAATGAGCAGTTCTTC
TRBJ1-1 | few | TRBV10-3 | NA | CAISESRGEGTEAFF | TGTGCCATCAGTGAGTCGAGAGGAGAGGGAACTGAAGCTTTCTTT
TRBJ2-2 | NA | TRBV6-6 | TRBD2 | CASILAGVYSGELFF | TGTGCCAGTATACTAGCGGGAGTATATTCCGGGGAGCTGTTTTTT
TRBJ1-2 | NA | TRBV10-3 | NA | CAISESASDYGYTF | TGTGCCATCAGTGAGTCGGCATCCGACTATGGCTACACCTTC
TRBJ2-3 | NA | TRBV19 | NA | CASAGPTGTDTQYF | TGTGCCAGTGCCGGCCCCACCGGCACAGATACGCAGTATTTT
TRBJ1-2 | NA | TRBV5-1 | NA | CASSFSDDSEGYTF | TGCGCCAGCAGCTTCAGTGACGATTCAGAGGGCTACACCTTC
TRBJ2-7 | few | TRBV5-6 | NA | CASTFGDSSSYEQYF | TGTGCCAGCACCTTCGGGGACTCGAGCTCCTACGAGCAGTACTTC
TRBJ1-2 | NA | TRBV6-1 | TRBD1 | CASSDRTGAGYGYTF | TGTGCCAGCAGTGACAGGACAGGGGCGGGCTATGGCTACACCTTC
TRBJ2-7 | NA | TRBV7-9 | NA | CASSPRGAAYEQYF | TGTGCCAGCAGCCCGCGGGGCGCTGCCTACGAGCAGTACTTC
TRBJ1-2 | NA | TRBV7-8 | TRBD1 | CASSLGGQGNDGYTF | TGTGCCAGCAGCTTAGGGGGACAGGGAAACGATGGCTACACCTTC
TRBJ1-2 | NA | TRBV30 | NA | CAWRRSYRDGYTF | TGTGCCTGGAGAAGGTCCTACCGGGATGGCTACACCTTC
TRBJ2-3 | NA | TRBV2 | TRBD2 | CASKLTSGGTDTQYF | TGTGCCAGCAAACTCACTAGCGGGGGAACAGATACGCAGTATTTT
TRBJ2-2 | once | TRBV5-1 | NA | CASTTVEGFVTGELFF | TGCGCCAGTACAACCGTGGAGGGATTCGTTACCGGGGAGCTGTTTTTT
TRBJ2-7 | NA | TRBV27 | TRBD1 | CASQPDRGNYEQYF | TGTGCCAGCCAACCTGACAGGGGGAACTACGAGCAGTACTTC
TRBJ1-4 | NA | TRBV30 | NA | CAWSVNLGEKLFF | TGTGCCTGGAGTGTAAATTTAGGGGAAAAACTGTTTTTT
TRBJ2-1 | NA | TRBV5-1 | NA | CASSLDGQKSSYNEQFF | TGCGCCAGCAGCTTGGACGGACAGAAAAGCTCCTACAATGAGCAGTTCTTC
TRBJ1-1 | NA | TRBV18 | NA | CASSEYGAGSGSEAFF | TGTGCCAGCTCAGAGTATGGGGCTGGGAGTGGTTCTGAAGCTTTCTTT
TRBJ2-5 | NA | TRBV20-1 | NA | CSASLGRTQYF | TGCAGTGCTAGCCTAGGACGGACCCAGTACTTC
TRBJ1-3 | NA | TRBV5-3 | TRBD1 | CARSLPVGQGGGNTIYF | TGTGCCAGAAGCTTACCAGTGGGACAGGGCGGAGGAAACACCATATATTTT
TRBJ2-3 | NA | TRBV7-9 | TRBD2 | CASSLVSGGRTDTQYF | TGTGCCAGCAGCTTAGTTAGCGGGGGGCGCACAGATACGCAGTATTTT
TRBJ2-4 | once | TRBV18 | NA | CASSPLDNSKNIQYF | TGTGCCAGCTCACCGCTGGACAATTCCAAAAACATTCAGTACTTC
TRBJ2-1 | NA | TRBV11-1 | NA | CASSSADLTFKNEQFF | TGTGCCAGCAGCTCCGCGGACTTGACTTTTAAGAATGAGCAGTTCTTC
TRBJ2-7 | NA | TRBV19 | TRBD1 | CASSGGTGPYEQYF | TGTGCCTCCAGTGGAGGGACAGGGCCCTACGAGCAGTACTTC
TRBJ1-5 | many | TRBV27 | TRBD1 | CASSDRDRGEPQHF | TGTGCCAGCAGTGACCGGGACAGGGGCGAGCCCCAGCATTTT
TRBJ2-1 | NA | TRBV19 | NA | CASTGPNEQFF | TGTGCCAGTACAGGGCCAAATGAGCAGTTCTTC
TRBJ1-4 | NA | TRBV5-1 | NA | CASSLAGRIATNEKLFF | TGCGCCAGCAGCTTGGCCGGGCGGATCGCAACTAATGAAAAACTGTTTTTT
TRBJ1-5 | NA | TRBV29-1 | NA | CSVEAGDSNQPQHF | TGCAGCGTTGAAGCCGGGGATAGCAATCAGCCCCAGCATTTT
TRBJ2-2 | NA | TRBV25-1 | NA | CASKHRRGTGELFF | TGTGCCAGCAAACACAGGAGGGGGACCGGGGAGCTGTTTTTT
TRBJ2-7 | few | TRBV27 | TRBD1 | CASSSDRYYEQYF | TGTGCCAGCAGTTCGGACAGGTATTACGAGCAGTACTTC
TRBJ2-3 | NA | TRBV5-1 | NA | CASSDTVVEPTDTQYF | TGCGCCAGCAGCGACACGGTAGTTGAGCCCACAGATACGCAGTATTTT
TRBJ2-2 | NA | TRBV27 | TRBD1 | CASSSSRGRLIGTGELFF | TGTGCCAGCAGTTCATCCAGGGGGCGCTTGATTGGAACCGGGGAGCTGTTTTTT
TRBJ2-2 | few | TRBV6-5 | NA | CASSSPPLNTGELFF | TGTGCCAGCAGTTCCCCGCCCCTGAACACCGGGGAGCTGTTTTTT